The next 18 T cell receptor beta chains were all read from a single sample in a study of somatic mutations in cytotoxic T cells in rheumatoid arthritis. Profiling relied on immunoSEQ multiplex PCR, and the TCRdb table lists in-frame clones only, not all of them. The sample lists more than 15,000 clones, around 79% occurring once. Input material: CD8+ T cells sorted from blood. The receptors derive from a woman aged 60-75 years in good health.

The gene calls are TRBV4-1 and TRBJ2-1, with D possibly being TRBD1 (5 bases). Trimming cost V 0 bases and J 7 bases, with 13 bases left between them. Germline loops: CDR1 MGHRA, CDR2 YSYEKL. This CDR3 is built from 15 residues. CDR3 amino acids: CASSQEAVGVNEQFF. CDR3 bases: TGCGCCAGCAGCCAAGAGGCAGTAGGGGTGAATGAGCAGTTCTTC.

The chain joins TRBV6-1 to TRBJ1-1; 12 bases line up with TRBD1. CDR3 length: 15 amino acids. The trim removed 8 bases at V and 4 bases at J, leaving 8 bases unmatched. Germline V gene sequence: CDR1 MNHNS, CDR2 SASEGT. The CDR3 here is CASRDRGLWGTEAFF. The CDR3 nucleotides read TGTGCCAGCCGGGACAGGGGGCTTTGGGGCACTGAAGCTTTCTTT.

The chain recombines TRBV2 with TRBJ1-4, with 8 bases lining up with TRBD1. Germline trimming cut 6 bases from V and 8 bases from J; bases unmatched to any gene: 8. The germline gives CDR1 SNHLY, CDR2 FYNNEI. CDR3 length: 14 amino acids. CDR3 DNA: TGTGCCAGCAGAGAGACAGGGGAGACCGAAAAACTGTTTTTT. It is translated as CASRETGETEKLFF. The variable domain in full, completed from reference TRBV2 and TRBJ1-4, reads EPEVTQTPSHQVTQMGQEVILRCVPISNHLYFYWYRQILGQKVEFLVSFYNNEISEKSEIFDDQFSVERPDGSNFTLKIRSTKLEDSAMYFCASRETGETEKLFFGSGTQLSVL.

The chain combines TRBV7-6 with TRBJ2-1; 9 bases are a match to TRBD1. Per the germline V gene, CDR1 is SGHVS and CDR2 is FNYEAQ. V was clipped by 6 bases and J by 8 bases; unmatched bases: 11. The CDR3 is 15 amino acids. The CDR3 nucleotides are TGTGCCAGCAGGGAAGAGGGACAGGGAACGGATGAGCAGTTCTTC. Translated, it gives CASREEGQGTDEQFF.

Sample share makes this clone medium-sized. The chain is built from TRBV28 and TRBJ2-1; 8 bases are a match to TRBD2. With V trimmed by 2 bases and J by 7 bases, 16 bases remained unmatched. Per germline, CDR1 MDHEN and CDR2 SYDVKM. The CDR3 contains 18 residues. The CDR3 protein is CASSLEYLAGIKGNEQFF. CDR3 coding DNA: TGTGCCAGCAGTTTAGAGTATCTAGCGGGCATCAAAGGGAATGAGCAGTTCTTC.

CDR3 coding DNA: TGTGCCAGCAGTTTGAGGCCCCGCGGTGAGACCCAGTACTTC. Protein sequence: CASSLRPRGETQYF. The J gene is TRBJ2-5, the V gene TRBV27, with D hard to call. The germline V gene has CDR1 MNHEY and CDR2 SMNVEV (reference sequence). This CDR3 spans 14 amino acids. The V and J ends lost 3 bases and 5 bases respectively, with 13 bases between them.

V usage is TRBV5-8 and J usage is TRBJ1-4; D is ambiguous. V shed 8 bases and J shed 5 bases, with 19 bases lying between them. The CDR3 runs 15 residues. Germline CDR1 SGHTS, CDR2 YDEGEE. CDR3 in DNA: TGTGCCAGGGAAAGACCGGAGGAGCTAAATGAAAAACTGTTTTTT. Protein sequence: CARERPEELNEKLFF.

This clone showed up just a few times. The genes are TRBV27 and TRBJ1-2; possible D gene TRBD1, 5 bases. V gave up 3 bases and J gave up 1 base, with 9 bases separating them. The CDR3 runs 14 residues. Germline CDR1 MNHEY, CDR2 SMNVEV (reference sequence). The chain's CDR3 is CASSFRGGNYGYTF. The CDR3 DNA sequence: TGTGCCAGCAGTTTCCGGGGGGGTAACTATGGCTACACCTTC.

J is TRBJ2-1 and V is TRBV7-9; 8 bases align to TRBD2. Trimming at V came to 7 bases and at J to 6 bases, leaving 5 bases not matched to a gene. Germline values: CDR1 SEHNR, CDR2 FQNEAQ (reference sequence). CDR3 length equals 13 residues. CDR3 loop: CASTGLALNEQFF. DNA for the CDR3: TGTGCCAGCACCGGACTAGCACTCAATGAGCAGTTCTTC.

This clone has only a few counts. The chain recombines TRBV27 with TRBJ2-1; D is perhaps TRBD1 or TRBD2 (6 bases each). This CDR3 is 15 amino acids long. V shed 6 bases and J shed 0 bases, with 12 bases lying between them. Per the germline V gene, CDR1 is MNHEY and CDR2 is SMNVEV (reference sequence). CDR3 nucleotides: TGTGCCAGCAGCCCCGGGGGCGGCTCCTACAATGAGCAGTTCTTC. Translated: CASSPGGGSYNEQFF.

The chain employs TRBV19 and TRBJ2-4; no reliable D call. V shed 3 bases and J shed 6 bases, with 15 bases lying between them. The CDR3 contains 15 residues. CDR1 and CDR2 (germline): LNHDA, SQIVND (reference sequence). CDR3 nucleotides: TGTGCCAGTAGTATTCCAGGAAAAGGCGGAAACATTCAGTACTTC. Translating gives CASSIPGKGGNIQYF.

This clone showed up just once. V and J are TRBV6-5 and TRBJ2-1; D is ambiguous. CDR1 is MNHEY, CDR2 SVGAGI, per germline. The V end lost 0 bases, the J end lost 6 bases, and 6 bases lay between the germline ends. The length of the CDR3 is 13 residues. The DNA for the CDR3 is TGTGCCAGCAGTTACTCGAAGGCCAATGAGCAGTTCTTC. It is translated as CASSYSKANEQFF.

The rearrangement joins TRBV6-5 to TRBJ1-4; weak D call: TRBD1 (5 bases). Germline values: CDR1 MNHEY, CDR2 SVGAGI. With 1 base removed from V and 6 bases from J, the gap between germline ends came to 15 bases. CDR3 size: 16 residues. CDR3 in amino acids: CASSYFRGRGDEKLFF. CDR3 DNA sequence: TGTGCCAGCAGTTACTTCCGGGGACGGGGGGATGAAAAACTGTTTTTT.

This chain joins TRBV7-8 and TRBJ1-1, with D possibly matching TRBD1 (5 bases). Per the germline V gene, CDR1 is SGHVS and CDR2 is FQNEAQ. V dropped 1 base and J dropped 7 bases, with 13 bases sitting between them. The CDR3 spans 14 residues. This CDR3 reads CASSLGVRAIEAFF. The CDR3 region has the DNA TGTGCCAGCAGCTTAGGAGTCAGGGCCATTGAAGCTTTCTTT.

The V and J genes are TRBV6-6 and TRBJ1-2; D not resolved. V lost 5 bases, J lost 8 bases, and 9 bases lay in between. This CDR3 is built from 11 residues. The germline gives CDR1 MNHNY, CDR2 SVGAGI (reference sequence). CDR3 sequence (DNA): TGTGCCAGCAGTACCCGTAAAGGCTACACCTTC. This codes for CASSTRKGYTF.

In this sample, this clone turned up a few times. The chain uses TRBV4-1 and TRBJ1-1, with D unclear. The CDR3 is 17 residues long. Germline V gene sequence: CDR1 MGHRA, CDR2 YSYEKL. Trimming stripped 3 bases from V and 0 bases from J, with 17 bases between. This CDR3 reads CASSQSALRDMNTEAFF. In DNA, the CDR3 is TGCGCCAGCAGCCAGAGCGCCCTGAGGGATATGAACACTGAAGCTTTCTTT.

This chain uses TRBV2 with TRBJ1-2; D possibly corresponds to TRBD1 (6 bases). CDR3 size: 14 residues. Trimming removed 2 bases from V and 2 bases from J, with 9 bases in between. Germline V gene sequence: CDR1 SNHLY, CDR2 FYNNEI. CDR3 protein: CASSEWTVNYGYTF. The CDR3 DNA is TGTGCCAGCAGTGAATGGACAGTAAACTATGGCTACACCTTC.

The chain recombines TRBV10-3 with TRBJ2-7; 8 nucleotides line up with TRBD1. Germline V gene data show CDR1 as ENHRY and CDR2 as SYGVKD. V was clipped by 5 bases and J by 5 bases; unmatched bases: 11. CDR3 length: 15 amino acids. The CDR3: CAISSGGQGSHEQYF. The CDR3 nucleotides read TGTGCCATCAGTTCAGGGGGCCAGGGTTCCCACGAGCAGTACTTC.